Listed below are T cell receptor beta chains from one sample, sequenced in a study of T cell repertoires in cytomegalovirus infection. For these TCRs, the target antigens are not known. In TCRdb, the reads were re-called with MiXCR into one record per CDR3 protein. The sample has 200,000 to 250,000 distinct CDR3 sequences, 38% seen once. The sample in question was CD8+ T cells from cultured PBMCs, obtained from culture after CMV antigen stimulation. The source is a human donor in good health (CMV status not recorded). Some clones in this sample may be carry-over from other donors' samples. Each CDR3 is given with its conserved first and last residue. The D gene is left open where the match is weak. Expanded clones get a size class; other rows say once, few or many, or leave the size out.

length: 12; size: .; J: TRBJ2-1; V: TRBV14; D: .; CDR3: CASSPTSSEEFF; DNA: TGTGCCAGCAGCCCAACTTCCTCGGAGGAGTTCTTC
length: 18; size: .; J: TRBJ1-2; V: TRBV28; D: TRBD1; CDR3: CASRPHLRDRPPNYGYTF; DNA: TGTGCCAGCAGGCCTCATCTCCGGGACAGGCCTCCTAACTATGGCTACACCTTC
length: 12; size: .; J: TRBJ1-1; V: TRBV19; D: .; CDR3: CASSSVNTEAFF; DNA: TGTGCCAGTAGTTCAGTGAACACTGAAGCTTTCTTT
length: 14; size: .; J: TRBJ1-1; V: TRBV27; D: .; CDR3: CASSFGGENTEAFF; DNA: TGTGCCAGCAGTTTCGGGGGGGAGAACACTGAAGCTTTCTTT
length: 17; size: once; J: TRBJ1-1; V: TRBV5-1; D: .; CDR3: CASSPLGGEAMGTEAFF; DNA: TGCGCCAGCAGTCCCTTGGGGGGGGAAGCAATGGGCACTGAAGCTTTCTTT
length: 15; size: .; J: TRBJ1-2; V: TRBV12-3/TRBV12-4; D: .; CDR3: CASTNAGYRNGSYTF; DNA: TGTGCCAGCACGAATGCAGGGTATCGGAATGGGAGCTACACCTTC
length: 16; size: few; J: TRBJ2-3; V: TRBV5-4; D: TRBD2; CDR3: CASSIRRERRTDTQYF; DNA: TGTGCCAGCAGCATCCGGCGGGAGCGGCGCACAGATACGCAGTATTTT
length: 13; size: .; J: TRBJ1-6; V: TRBV2; D: .; CDR3: CASSSGGVSPLHF; DNA: TGTGCCAGCAGTTCCGGAGGGGTTTCACCCCTCCACTTT
length: 20; size: .; J: TRBJ1-1; V: TRBV11-2; D: .; CDR3: CASSSVFFSREDLSDTEAFF; DNA: TGTGCCAGCAGCTCAGTGTTTTTTTCTAGGGAGGATCTAAGTGACACTGAAGCTTTCTTT
length: 17; size: .; J: TRBJ2-6; V: TRBV6-2/TRBV6-3; D: TRBD1; CDR3: CASSSSQGAPGANVLTF; DNA: TGTGCCAGCAGTAGCTCCCAGGGGGCTCCTGGGGCCAACGTCCTGACTTTC
length: 12; size: few; J: TRBJ2-1; V: TRBV19; D: .; CDR3: CASTASVHEQFF; DNA: TGTGCCAGTACTGCTAGCGTGCATGAGCAGTTCTTC
length: 15; size: .; J: TRBJ1-3; V: TRBV13; D: .; CDR3: CASISGTETGNTIYF; DNA: TGTGCCAGCATCTCCGGGACGGAGACTGGAAACACCATATATTTT
length: 15; size: .; J: TRBJ2-3; V: TRBV6-6; D: TRBD1; CDR3: CASSYLGQGPHTQYF; DNA: TGTGCCAGCAGTTACTTGGGACAGGGCCCCCATACGCAGTATTTT
length: 16; size: .; J: TRBJ2-7; V: TRBV2; D: TRBD2; CDR3: CASSPRGGWEMYEQYF; DNA: TGTGCCAGCAGTCCCCGGGGGGGTTGGGAAATGTACGAGCAGTACTTC
length: 16; size: .; J: TRBJ1-1; V: TRBV28; D: TRBD1; CDR3: CASSLGGQGSWTEAFF; DNA: TGTGCCAGCAGTTTAGGGGGACAGGGATCATGGACTGAAGCTTTCTTT
length: 17; size: many; J: TRBJ2-2; V: TRBV7-8; D: .; CDR3: CASSLVRDQPNTGELFF; DNA: TGTGCCAGCAGCTTAGTGCGGGACCAACCGAACACCGGGGAGCTGTTTTTT
length: 14; size: .; J: TRBJ2-2; V: TRBV28; D: .; CDR3: CASTYLWRTGELFF; DNA: TGTGCCAGCACCTATCTGTGGAGGACCGGGGAGCTGTTTTTT
length: 12; size: .; J: TRBJ2-1; V: TRBV27; D: .; CDR3: CASSEWGNEQFF; DNA: TGTGCCAGCAGTGAATGGGGTAATGAGCAGTTCTTC